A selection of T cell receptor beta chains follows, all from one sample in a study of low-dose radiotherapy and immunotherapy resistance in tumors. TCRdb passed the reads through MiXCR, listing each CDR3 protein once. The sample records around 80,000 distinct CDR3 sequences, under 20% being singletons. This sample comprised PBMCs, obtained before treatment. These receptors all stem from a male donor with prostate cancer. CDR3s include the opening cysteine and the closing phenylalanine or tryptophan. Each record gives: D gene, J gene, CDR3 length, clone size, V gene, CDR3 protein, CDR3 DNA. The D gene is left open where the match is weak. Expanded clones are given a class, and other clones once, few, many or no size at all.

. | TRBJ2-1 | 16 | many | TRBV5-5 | CASSLDTGTSYNEQFF | TGTGCCAGCAGCTTGGATACAGGTACCTCCTACAATGAGCAGTTCTTC
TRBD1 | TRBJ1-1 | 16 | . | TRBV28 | CASSNRQGVTNTEAFF | TGTGCCAGCAGTAACCGACAGGGTGTTACGAACACTGAAGCTTTCTTT
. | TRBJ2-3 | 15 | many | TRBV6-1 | CASAPEGARTDTQYF | TGTGCCAGCGCTCCGGAGGGGGCGCGCACAGATACGCAGTATTTT
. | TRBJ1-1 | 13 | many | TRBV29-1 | CSVVSSTNTEAFF | TGCAGCGTTGTATCGTCGACGAACACTGAAGCTTTCTTT
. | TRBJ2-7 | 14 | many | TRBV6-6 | CASRGQGSSYEQYF | TGTGCCAGCCGTGGGCAGGGCAGCTCCTACGAGCAGTACTTC
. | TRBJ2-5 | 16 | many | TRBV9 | CASSVDPAAALETQYF | TGTGCCAGCAGCGTAGACCCCGCTGCCGCTTTGGAGACCCAGTACTTC
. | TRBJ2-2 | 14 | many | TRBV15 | CATSRDANTGELFF | TGTGCCACCAGCAGAGATGCGAACACCGGGGAGCTGTTTTTT
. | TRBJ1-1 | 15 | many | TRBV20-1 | CSARVRGSAATEAFF | TGCAGTGCTAGAGTAAGGGGGTCAGCTGCCACTGAAGCTTTCTTT
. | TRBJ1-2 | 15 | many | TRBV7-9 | CASSLLNPQQGSYTF | TGTGCCAGCAGCTTATTGAACCCTCAACAGGGAAGCTACACCTTC
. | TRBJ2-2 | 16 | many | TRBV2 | CATDTPTRVDTGELFF | TGTGCCACCGATACTCCTACGAGGGTGGACACCGGGGAGCTGTTTTTT
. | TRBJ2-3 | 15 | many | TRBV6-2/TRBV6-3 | CASSDYAGSTDTQYF | TGTGCCAGCAGTGATTACGCAGGAAGCACAGATACGCAGTATTTT
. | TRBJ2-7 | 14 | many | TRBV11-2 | CASSLDHARSEQYF | TGTGCCAGCAGCTTAGATCATGCCCGGTCCGAGCAGTACTTC
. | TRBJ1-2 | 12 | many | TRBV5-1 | CASSQPPGGYTF | TGTGCCAGCAGCCAACCGCCCGGCGGCTACACCTTC
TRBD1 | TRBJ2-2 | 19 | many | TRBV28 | CASSSLTGTGSIATGELFF | TGTGCCAGCAGTTCTTTGACCGGGACAGGGTCAATTGCCACCGGGGAGCTGTTTTTT
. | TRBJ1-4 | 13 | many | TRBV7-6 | CASSLGAAEKLFF | TGTGCCAGCAGCTTAGGTGCCGCCGAAAAACTGTTTTTT
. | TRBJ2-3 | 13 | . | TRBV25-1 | CASSEVGQHTQYF | TGTGCCAGCAGTGAAGTAGGACAGCATACGCAGTATTTT
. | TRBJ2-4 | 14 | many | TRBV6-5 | CASRLGQGKNIQYF | TGTGCCAGCAGGCTGGGGCAGGGAAAAAACATTCAGTACTTC
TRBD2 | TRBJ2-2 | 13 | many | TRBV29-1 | CSVGLAQAGELFF | TGCAGCGTCGGACTAGCGCAAGCCGGGGAGCTGTTTTTT
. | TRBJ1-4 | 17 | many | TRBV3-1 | CASSQTTRRSTNEKLFF | TGTGCCAGCAGCCAAACTACCAGACGGTCAACTAATGAAAAACTGTTTTTT
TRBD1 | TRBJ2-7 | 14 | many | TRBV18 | CASSPTGTGNEQYF | TGTGCCAGCTCACCGACCGGGACAGGGAACGAGCAGTACTTC
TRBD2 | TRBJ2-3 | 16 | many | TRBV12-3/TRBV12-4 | CASSLRSGRDTDTQYF | TGTGCCAGCAGTTTACGTTCCGGGAGGGACACAGATACGCAGTATTTT
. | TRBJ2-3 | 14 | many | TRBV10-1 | CASSESADTDTQYF | TGCGCCAGCAGTGAGTCGGCTGACACAGATACGCAGTATTTT
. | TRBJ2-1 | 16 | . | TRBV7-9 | CASSLVVERAYNEQFF | TGTGCCAGCAGCTTAGTTGTAGAGCGGGCCTACAATGAGCAGTTCTTC
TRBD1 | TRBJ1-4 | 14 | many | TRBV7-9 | CASTEDRGNEKLFF | TGTGCCAGCACCGAAGACAGGGGAAATGAAAAACTGTTTTTT
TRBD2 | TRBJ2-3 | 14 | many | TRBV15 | CAIQRGGGTDTQYF | TGTGCCATCCAGCGGGGGGGCGGGACAGATACGCAGTATTTT
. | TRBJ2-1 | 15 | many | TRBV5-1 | CASSLVGGSNNEQFF | TGCGCCAGCAGCTTGGTTGGCGGAAGCAACAATGAGCAGTTCTTC
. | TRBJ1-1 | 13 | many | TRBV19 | CASKSRANTEAFF | TGTGCCAGTAAGTCCAGGGCGAACACTGAAGCTTTCTTT
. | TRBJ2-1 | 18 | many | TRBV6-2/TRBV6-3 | CASSFGARRRKKYNEQFF | TGTGCCAGCAGCTTTGGGGCGAGGAGGCGGAAAAAATACAATGAGCAGTTCTTC
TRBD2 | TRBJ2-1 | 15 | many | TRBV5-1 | CASSPGLAGVYEQFF | TGCGCCAGCAGCCCCGGCCTAGCGGGAGTCTATGAGCAGTTCTTC
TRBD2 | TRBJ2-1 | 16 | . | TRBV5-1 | CASSGGLAGSYNEQFF | TGCGCCAGCAGCGGGGGACTAGCGGGTTCCTACAATGAGCAGTTCTTC
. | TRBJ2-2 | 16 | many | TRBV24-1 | CATSDLSRGDTGELFF | TGTGCCACCAGTGATTTGTCCAGGGGTGACACCGGGGAGCTGTTTTTT
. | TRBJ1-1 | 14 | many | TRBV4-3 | CASSQERGVTEAFF | TGCGCCAGCAGCCAGGAGCGGGGGGTCACTGAAGCTTTCTTT
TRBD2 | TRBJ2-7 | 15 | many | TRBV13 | CASSLGWRGSYEQYF | TGTGCCAGCAGCTTAGGGTGGCGGGGGTCCTACGAGCAGTACTTC
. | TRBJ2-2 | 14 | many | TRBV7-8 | CASSLTQHTGELFF | TGTGCCAGCAGCTTAACCCAACACACCGGGGAGCTGTTTTTT
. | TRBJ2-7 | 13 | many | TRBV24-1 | CATSDTLSYEQYF | TGTGCCACCAGTGATACACTCTCCTACGAGCAGTACTTC